The subject of this entry is one TCR beta chain. The antigen is unknown. The data stem from a study of T cell responses to AZD1222 COVID-19 vaccine. Data came from immunoSEQ multiplex PCR; TCRdb stores just in-frame clones and leaves some out. Of 90,000 to 150,000 clones in the sample, 85% to 90% were seen once. CDR1 KGHDR and CDR2 SFDVKD come from the germline V gene. The V and J ends lost 3 bases and 1 base respectively, with 15 bases between them. The CDR3 has 17 residues. Study-wide results and limits: Targeting of unmutated variant regions was reportedly seen in nearly half of spike-specific TCRs. Repertoire sampling occurred only after the peak T cell response.

The source material was peripheral blood, sampled 28 days after the second AZD1222 dose. J is TRBJ1-5 and V is TRBV24-1, with D hard to call. This sequence was found in an adult who received the AZD1222 COVID-19 vaccine. For the CDR3, the DNA is TGTGCCACCAGTGATCCTAGACGCTCTGGGAGCAATCAGCCCCAGCATTTT. Translation gives CATSDPRRSGSNQPQHF.